This is a list of T cell receptor beta chains from one sample in a study of OX40 agonist ivuxolimab in advanced cancers. Profiling relied on immunoSEQ multiplex PCR, and the TCRdb table lists in-frame clones only, not all of them. Counted here are approximately 60,000 clones, around 83% occurring once; the ten biggest clones make up around 5%. Specimen: CD4+ or CD8+ T cells sorted from blood, collected in a trial of the OX40 agonist ivuxolimab. The receptors were gathered from an adult with an advanced solid tumor such as melanoma, head and neck, liver or kidney cancer. Each CDR3 is given with its conserved first and last residue. Fields, in order: V gene, D gene, J gene, clone size, CDR3 DNA, CDR3 protein. A D gene is named only where the DNA matches it firmly. A clone size is listed for some rows: how often the clone was seen (once, few, many), or a class if it is expanded.

>TRBV6-6|TRBD1|TRBJ2-7|-
TGTGCCAGCAGCGGGACAGGGAACTCCTACGAGCAGTACTTC
CASSGTGNSYEQYF
>TRBV5-8|-|TRBJ2-2|few
TGTGCCAGCAGCTTGGCCGGGATTCAGAACACCGGGGAGCTGTTTTTT
CASSLAGIQNTGELFF
>TRBV2|TRBD1|TRBJ1-1|-
TGTGCCTCACGTCGGCAGGGGGCTAACCGAGGCACTGAAGCTTTCTTT
CASRRQGANRGTEAFF
>TRBV4-3|-|TRBJ2-1|-
TGCGCCAGCAGCCAAGGGAGTACATCCACCTCCAATGAGCAGTTCTTC
CASSQGSTSTSNEQFF
>TRBV19|-|TRBJ2-1|-
TGTGCCAGTAGTATAGAGGCAGGGCCGGGCTACAATGAGCAGTTCTTC
CASSIEAGPGYNEQFF
>TRBV6-1|TRBD1|TRBJ1-1|-
TGTGCCAGCGGACAGGGGAACACTGAAGCTTTCTTT
CASGQGNTEAFF
>TRBV9|-|TRBJ2-2|-
TGTGCCAGCAGCGTAGTACAGGGCTCCACCGGGGAGCTGTTTTTT
CASSVVQGSTGELFF
>TRBV4-1|-|TRBJ1-2|-
TGCGCCAGCAGCCAAACAGGGACGCTTAACTATGGCTACACCTTC
CASSQTGTLNYGYTF
>TRBV7-9|-|TRBJ2-3|-
TGTGCCAGCAGCTTAAAACCCAAGGATACGCAGTATTTT
CASSLKPKDTQYF
>TRBV6-5|-|TRBJ2-7|-
TGTGCCAGCAGTTCGGGCAGCCTTTTGACCTACGAGCAGTACTTC
CASSSGSLLTYEQYF
>TRBV5-1|TRBD1|TRBJ1-2|-
TGCGCCAGCAGCCCAAGGGGGGAGACAGGGCGCGGCTACACCTTC
CASSPRGETGRGYTF
>TRBV12-5|TRBD2|TRBJ2-1|-
TGTGCTAGTGGTTTGGTACGGGGGGTTTACAATGAGCAGTTCTTC
CASGLVRGVYNEQFF
>TRBV9|-|TRBJ2-5|-
TGTGCCAGCAGCGGCCAAGAGACCCAGTACTTC
CASSGQETQYF
>TRBV6-1|-|TRBJ1-5|once
TGTGCCAGCAGTGAGAAAAGAGGGTTCGGCAATCAGCCCCAGCATTTT
CASSEKRGFGNQPQHF
>TRBV6-6|-|TRBJ1-1|-
TGTGCCAGCAGTTCGCAGGGAGGGCGAGCTTTCTTT
CASSSQGGRAFF
>TRBV7-2|-|TRBJ1-2|-
TGTGCCAGCAGCTTACCCCCGAGGGACTATGGCTACACCTTC
CASSLPPRDYGYTF
>TRBV6-1|-|TRBJ1-3|-
TGTGCCAGCAGTCCCTCTGGAAACACCATATATTTT
CASSPSGNTIYF
>TRBV6-5|-|TRBJ2-2|-
TGTGCCAGCAGTTACCCCGCAGCCGGGGAGCTGTTTTTT
CASSYPAAGELFF
>TRBV7-6|-|TRBJ1-4|-
TGTGCCAGCAGCTTAGGCAGTCACCTTAATGAAAAACTGTTTTTT
CASSLGSHLNEKLFF
>TRBV6-1|-|TRBJ2-4|-
TGTGCCAGCACGTTCGGGAGTTACATTCAGTACTTC
CASTFGSYIQYF
>TRBV10-3|TRBD2|TRBJ2-7|-
TGTGCCACACATAGCGGGAGTTACGAGCAGTACTTC
CATHSGSYEQYF
>TRBV5-5|-|TRBJ1-5|-
TGTGCCAGCAGCTTACGAACTGAACAGCCCCAGCATTTT
CASSLRTEQPQHF